The rows below give T cell receptor beta chains drawn from one sample of a study of T cells in Graves' hyperthyroidism and ophthalmopathy. TCRdb ran MiXCR on the multiplex PCR reads and lists one entry per CDR3 protein. Of 600,000 to 650,000 distinct CDR3 sequences listed, around 15% were seen once; the top ten hold around 4%. The sequenced sample was blood. The receptors were gathered from a woman aged 25 to 39 with Graves' hyperthyroidism. CDR3s include the opening cysteine and the closing phenylalanine or tryptophan. A D gene is named only where the DNA matches it firmly. Clone sizes are given selectively: once, few, many, or a class where the clone is expanded.

clone_size | j_call | d_call | v_call | cdr3_aa | cdr3_nt
many | TRBJ1-5 | - | TRBV7-2 | CASSLGGGGKSNQPQHF | TGTGCCAGCAGCTTAGGGGGCGGGGGCAAAAGCAATCAGCCCCAGCATTTT
- | TRBJ2-2 | - | TRBV28 | CASSQLLRTGELFF | TGTGCCAGCAGTCAGTTATTAAGAACCGGGGAGCTGTTTTTT
few | TRBJ2-7 | TRBD1 | TRBV12-3/TRBV12-4 | CASSYSGQLLDEQYF | TGTGCCAGCAGTTACTCGGGACAGCTGCTGGACGAGCAGTACTTC
many | TRBJ2-3 | TRBD2 | TRBV20-1 | CSATLAGGDTQYF | TGCAGTGCTACGCTGGCGGGAGGGGATACGCAGTATTTT
many | TRBJ2-7 | - | TRBV24-1 | CATSLGGAGSYEQYF | TGTGCCACCAGCCTAGGGGGGGCTGGGTCCTACGAGCAGTACTTC
few | TRBJ2-5 | - | TRBV24-1 | CATSDLNQGQETQYF | TGTGCCACCAGTGATTTGAACCAAGGCCAAGAGACCCAGTACTTC
- | TRBJ1-2 | - | TRBV7-2 | CASSLEWAAGYTF | TGTGCCAGCAGCTTAGAATGGGCCGCTGGCTACACCTTC
many | TRBJ2-7 | TRBD1 | TRBV28 | CASSWDRGLGEQYF | TGTGCCAGCAGTTGGGACAGGGGGCTAGGAGAGCAGTACTTC
many | TRBJ2-5 | TRBD2 | TRBV28 | CASSTSPGLATLETQYF | TGTGCCAGCAGTACTTCCCCAGGACTAGCGACGTTAGAGACCCAGTACTTC
few | TRBJ1-3 | - | TRBV20-1 | CSAEQMAGNTIYF | TGCAGTGCTGAACAAATGGCTGGAAACACCATATATTTT
few | TRBJ2-5 | - | TRBV15 | CATSRDSGGAQETQYF | TGTGCCACCAGCAGAGATTCTGGGGGGGCCCAAGAGACCCAGTACTTC
many | TRBJ1-2 | - | TRBV20-1 | CSARDYGSYGYTF | TGCAGTGCTAGAGATTATGGCAGCTATGGCTACACCTTC
few | TRBJ1-5 | - | TRBV10-1 | CASSEELDQPQHF | TGCGCCAGCAGTGAAGAGTTAGATCAGCCCCAGCATTTT
many | TRBJ1-1 | - | TRBV15 | CATSRDRNTEAFF | TGTGCCACCAGCAGAGATCGCAACACTGAAGCTTTCTTT
once | TRBJ2-5 | TRBD1 | TRBV5-1 | CASSLIPRGQETQYF | TGCGCCAGCAGTTTAATCCCCAGGGGGCAAGAGACCCAGTACTTC
few | TRBJ2-7 | - | TRBV7-9 | CASSVRGVEQYF | TGTGCCAGCAGCGTCAGGGGGGTCGAGCAGTACTTC
many | TRBJ1-1 | TRBD1 | TRBV18 | CASSPGQQNTEAFF | TGTGCCAGCTCACCGGGACAGCAGAACACTGAAGCTTTCTTT
many | TRBJ2-5 | TRBD2 | TRBV28 | CASSLTSASGRERETQYF | TGTGCCAGCAGTTTAACCTCTGCTAGCGGGAGGGAGAGAGAGACCCAGTACTTC
few | TRBJ1-2 | TRBD1 | TRBV20-1 | CSARETGTGGYTF | TGCAGTGCTAGAGAGACAGGGACAGGGGGCTACACCTTC
- | TRBJ2-1 | - | TRBV11-3 | CASSFIQVQFF | TGTGCCAGCAGCTTCATCCAGGTACAGTTCTTC
many | TRBJ2-5 | - | TRBV7-2 | CASSPQGRWETQYF | TGTGCCAGCAGCCCACAGGGACGGTGGGAGACCCAGTACTTC
few | TRBJ2-5 | - | TRBV11-2 | CASSPNTGGETQYF | TGTGCCAGCAGCCCCAACACGGGCGGAGAGACCCAGTACTTC
- | TRBJ2-1 | - | TRBV11-2 | CASSFQAGHNEQFF | TGTGCCAGCAGCTTCCAAGCGGGTCACAATGAGCAGTTCTTC
few | TRBJ1-2 | - | TRBV27 | CASRAGPFYGYTF | TGTGCCAGCAGGGCGGGGCCCTTCTATGGCTACACCTTC
few | TRBJ2-2 | - | TRBV2 | CASSRDHNTGELFF | TGTGCCAGCTCCAGGGACCATAACACCGGGGAGCTGTTTTTT
- | TRBJ2-2 | - | TRBV12-3/TRBV12-4 | CASSFWVNTGELFF | TGTGCCAGCAGTTTTTGGGTGAACACCGGGGAGCTGTTTTTT
many | TRBJ1-1 | - | TRBV6-1 | CASEVETEAFF | TGTGCTTCGGAGGTCGAGACTGAAGCTTTCTTT
many | TRBJ2-1 | - | TRBV11-2 | CASSPAGASYNEQFF | TGTGCCAGCAGCCCAGCCGGGGCCTCCTACAATGAGCAGTTCTTC
- | TRBJ1-4 | - | TRBV28 | CASMKLGAGNEKLFF | TGTGCCAGCATGAAGTTGGGGGCGGGGAATGAAAAACTGTTTTTT
few | TRBJ2-5 | - | TRBV9 | CASSIGHSAETQYF | TGTGCCAGCAGCATAGGACATTCCGCCGAGACCCAGTACTTC
- | TRBJ2-4 | - | TRBV6-1 | CASRGRNENIQYF | TGTGCCAGCCGGGGACGGAACGAAAACATTCAGTACTTC